These 28 T cell receptor beta chains share one sample of origin, sequenced in a study of PD-L1 blockade in urothelial cancer (dated by TCRdb to 2016 to 2017). Libraries were built with the immunoSEQ multiplex PCR assay. TCRdb took over this immuneACCESS table, retaining in-frame rearrangements with V and J assigned. Such tables are incomplete; in checked studies, under half of the missing clones stem from an unresolved V gene, and the remainder is unexplained. This sample comprises tens of thousands of clones, more than 75% of them detected only once. Under 4% of the sample is held by the ten biggest clonotypes. This specimen was PBMCs, taken around atezolizumab (anti-PD-L1) treatment. The receptors were gathered from a man aged 45-65 years with urothelial cancer.

The CDR3 sequence is CASSIGTGNQPQHF. The CDR3 nucleotides read TGCGCCAGCAGCATAGGGACAGGGAATCAGCCCCAGCATTTT. The genes are TRBV5-1 and TRBJ1-5, with 9 nucleotides matching TRBD1. The J segment lost 4 bases and the V segment lost 4 bases, leaving 3 bases of the junction unmatched. Germline values: CDR1 SGHRS, CDR2 YFSETQ. The CDR3 has 14 residues.

The gene calls are TRBV10-3 and TRBJ2-7; 9 bases are a match to TRBD1. V trimming: 0 bases; J trimming: 7 bases; junction bases outside the gene matches: 7. This CDR3 contains 15 residues. Germline CDR1 ENHRY, CDR2 SYGVKD. The CDR3 sequence is CAISESTGGLGEQYF. The CDR3 DNA is TGTGCCATCAGTGAGTCGACAGGGGGGCTGGGAGAGCAGTACTTC.

DNA of the CDR3: TGTGCCAGTAGTATAGCAGGGGGCGGCGGCTCCTACGAGCAGTACTTC. This gives the protein CASSIAGGGGSYEQYF. The chain links TRBV19 to TRBJ2-7, with 8 bases that match TRBD1. V dropped 1 base and J dropped 0; count of bases not matched to a gene: 5. This CDR3 is 16 amino acids long. Per germline, CDR1 LNHDA and CDR2 SQIVND (reference sequence).

The chain couples TRBV19 to TRBJ1-1; 9 bases are a match to TRBD1. The germline V gene encodes CDR1 LNHDA and CDR2 SQIVND (reference sequence). This CDR3 has 15 amino acids. The V segment lost 5 bases and the J segment 4 bases; nucleotides outside the gene matches: 8. CDR3 protein: CASSLGQGTTTEAFF. As DNA, the CDR3 is TGTGCCAGTAGTCTCGGACAGGGGACTACCACTGAAGCTTTCTTT. Full variable domain (missing parts from reference TRBV19 and TRBJ1-1): DGGITQSPKYLFRKEGQNVTLSCEQNLNHDAMYWYRQDPGQGLRLIYYSQIVNDFQKGDIAEGYSVSREKKESFPLTVTSAQKNPTAFYLCASSLGQGTTTEAFFGQGTRLTVV.

This clone occurred a few times. The chain is built from TRBV4-1 and TRBJ2-3; 10 positions agree with TRBD2. From germline, CDR1 is MGHRA and CDR2 YSYEKL. The CDR3 runs 17 residues. Losses at the gene ends were 0 bases for V and 3 bases for J; bases not matched to a gene: 6. The CDR3 DNA reads TGCGCCAGCAGCCAAGAGGGTCAACTAGCGGGGACAGATACGCAGTATTTT. It translates to CASSQEGQLAGTDTQYF.

The genes are TRBV28 and TRBJ1-3; D is unclear. Germline-derived CDR1 and CDR2 are MDHEN and SYDVKM. The CDR3 length is 13 residues. V dropped 5 bases and J dropped 6 bases, with 11 bases sitting between them. Here the CDR3 reads CASSPREENTIYF. The CDR3 coding sequence is TGTGCCAGCAGTCCACGGGAGGAAAACACCATATATTTT.

The rearrangement links TRBV30 to TRBJ2-2; 7 bases map to TRBD1. CDR1 is GTSNPN, CDR2 SVGIG, per germline (reference sequence). The CDR3 is made up of 15 amino acids. J was trimmed by 1 base and V by 3 bases; bases with no gene match: 5. This CDR3 reads CAWRGGAGNTGELFF. The CDR3 region has the DNA TGTGCCTGGAGAGGGGGCGCGGGGAACACCGGGGAGCTGTTTTTT.

The chain couples TRBV29-1 to TRBJ2-1, with 10 bases that match TRBD2. The CDR3 totals 13 residues. CDR1 SQVTM and CDR2 ANQGSEA come from the germline V gene. Unmatched junction bases numbered 3, after V lost 6 bases and J lost 4 bases. This CDR3 is CSVVSGGYNEQFF. The CDR3 coding sequence is TGCAGCGTAGTTAGCGGGGGGTACAATGAGCAGTTCTTC.

This rearrangement joins TRBV30 to TRBJ1-1; D gene unclear. Germline values: CDR1 GTSNPN, CDR2 SVGIG (reference sequence). The V end was cut by 2 bases, the J end by 9 bases, with 10 bases between. The CDR3 consists of 11 residues. The CDR3 protein is CAWSPLSQAFF. The CDR3 DNA reads TGTGCCTGGAGTCCCCTTTCTCAAGCTTTCTTT.

The chain couples TRBV5-1 to TRBJ1-5; 7 bases match TRBD1. CDR3 length: 14 amino acids. Germline V lookup: CDR1 SGHRS, CDR2 YFSETQ. J gave up 2 bases and V 1 base, and 0 bases lay outside the gene matches. The CDR3 region has the DNA TGCGCCAGCAGCTTGACAGGGGGCAATCAGCCCCAGCATTTT. Its translation is CASSLTGGNQPQHF.

This sequence joins TRBV5-1 and TRBJ2-7; the match to TRBD1 covers 11 bases. Germline trimming cut 0 bases from V and 3 bases from J; bases unmatched to any gene: 2. CDR1 and CDR2 (germline): SGHRS, YFSETQ. The CDR3 has 15 amino acids. The CDR3 nucleotides read TGCGCCAGCAGCTTGGTGGGGACAGGGGGCTACGAGCAGTACTTC. Translation gives CASSLVGTGGYEQYF.

This chain connects TRBV9 to TRBJ2-3, with TRBD2 as a possible D gene (6 bases). The CDR3 has 16 residues. CDR1 is SGDLS, CDR2 YYNGEE, per germline. The V end lost 4 bases, the J end lost 2 bases, and 17 bases lay between the germline ends. The CDR3 loop is CASSPATSTSTDTQYF. CDR3 DNA: TGTGCCAGCAGCCCGGCCACTAGCACCTCCACAGATACGCAGTATTTT.

This chain's CDR3 is CASSQDGTGSSNYGYTF. The CDR3 DNA reads as TGTGCCAGCAGCCAAGATGGGACAGGGAGCTCTAACTATGGCTACACCTTC. The genes are TRBV4-2 and TRBJ1-2; 9 nucleotides line up with TRBD1. V lost 0 bases, J lost 0 bases, and 5 bases stayed unmatched. CDR1 and CDR2 from the germline V gene are LGHNA and YNFKEQ. The CDR3 covers 17 residues.

This chain uses TRBV7-9 with TRBJ2-4, with TRBD2 matching over 7 bases. V dropped 4 bases and J dropped 2; count of bases not matched to a gene: 5. The CDR3 has 15 amino acids. The germline CDR1 and CDR2 sequences are SEHNR and FQNEAQ (reference sequence). The CDR3 nucleotides read TGTGCCAGCAGCTCACTAGCGATTTCCAAAAACATTCAGTACTTC. Translation gives CASSSLAISKNIQYF.

The rearrangement links TRBV27 to TRBJ2-7; possible D gene TRBD2, 6 bases. CDR1 is MNHEY and CDR2 is SMNVEV in the germline V gene (reference sequence). V was trimmed by 5 bases and J by 4 bases, leaving 15 bases between them. This CDR3 contains 14 residues. The CDR3 here is CASSTTGLRYEQYF. The DNA for the CDR3 is TGTGCCAGCAGTACTACGGGACTGCGTTACGAGCAGTACTTC.

This clone was detected only once. The rearrangement joins TRBV4-1 to TRBJ1-5, with 7 bases that match TRBD1. Germline values: CDR1 MGHRA, CDR2 YSYEKL. With 4 bases clipped from V and 8 bases from J, the junction kept 8 bases outside the gene matches. The CDR3 length is 14 residues. The CDR3 DNA is TGCGCCAGCAGCCTACAGGGGCAAGGGGAGCCCCAGCATTTT. It codes for CASSLQGQGEPQHF.

V is TRBV27 and J is TRBJ2-3, with D perhaps TRBD1 (6 bases). This CDR3 has 16 amino acids. V gave up 10 bases and J gave up 1 base, with 21 bases separating them. Germline-derived CDR1 and CDR2 are MNHEY and SMNVEV (reference sequence). CDR3 loop: CATQTRGTPGTDTQYF. The CDR3 DNA reads as TGTGCCACCCAAACCCGTGGGACACCTGGCACAGATACGCAGTATTTT.

V gene TRBV2 combines with J gene TRBJ2-4; 12 nucleotides agree with TRBD1. J lost 1 base, V lost 5 bases, and 9 bases had no gene match. CDR3 length: 18 residues. Germline CDR1 is SNHLY and CDR2 is FYNNEI. CDR3 sequence: CASSSRDRGRVAKNIQYF. The CDR3 DNA follows: TGTGCCAGCAGTTCCCGGGACAGGGGGCGTGTGGCCAAAAACATTCAGTACTTC.

The J gene is TRBJ2-7, the V gene TRBV9; 9 positions match TRBD2. The CDR3 length is 14 residues. V shed 2 bases, J shed 2 bases, and the junction held 2 bases outside the gene matches. Germline V lookup: CDR1 SGDLS, CDR2 YYNGEE. The CDR3 nucleotides read TGTGCCAGCAGCGTTAGCGGGGGAACCTACGAGCAGTACTTC. As protein: CASSVSGGTYEQYF.

Only a few counts were recorded for this clone. The rearrangement uses TRBV30 and TRBJ1-5, with D possibly TRBD1 on 6 matching bases. The V gene lost 4 bases and the J gene lost 6 bases, with 16 bases spanning the gap. Germline values: CDR1 GTSNPN, CDR2 SVGIG (reference sequence). This CDR3 is built from 14 residues. The CDR3 reads CAWTEQGQGQPQHF. The DNA for the CDR3 is TGTGCCTGGACAGAACAGGGCCAGGGTCAGCCCCAGCATTTT. The full variable domain, with the rest looked up from reference TRBV30 and TRBJ1-5, is SQTIHQWPATLVQPVGSPLSLECTVEGTSNPNLYWYRQAAGRGLQLLFYSVGIGQISSEVPQNLSASRPQDRQFILSSKKLLLSDSGFYLCAWTEQGQGQPQHFGDGTRLSIL.

This clone was picked up one time. The V gene is TRBV6-6, the J gene TRBJ2-1, with TRBD2 matching 8 bases. Germline CDR1 is MNHNY and CDR2 is SVGAGI (reference sequence). The CDR3 is made up of 15 amino acids. V gave up 7 bases and J gave up 0 bases; unmatched junction bases: 5. The CDR3 region has the DNA TGTGCCAGCACTACGGGGGGGATCTCCTACAATGAGCAGTTCTTC. This encodes CASTTGGISYNEQFF.

This clone has only one observation. The gene calls are TRBV6-5 and TRBJ2-1, with a weak D call TRBD2 (5 bases). Germline values: CDR1 MNHEY, CDR2 SVGAGI. The length of the CDR3 is 15 residues. Between the trimmed V and J ends, which lost 0 bases and 7 bases, there was a span of 13 bases. The CDR3 spells CASSYSRAFANEQFF. The DNA of the CDR3 is TGTGCCAGCAGTTACTCGAGGGCCTTTGCGAATGAGCAGTTCTTC.

This chain joins TRBV6-1 and TRBJ2-7; D might be TRBD1 (6 bases). The V end was cut by 7 bases, the J end by 2 bases, with 15 bases between. CDR3 length: 14 residues. The germline V gene has CDR1 MNHNS and CDR2 SASEGT. The CDR3 reads CASIPPGEPYEQYF. The CDR3 region has the DNA TGTGCCAGCATTCCCCCAGGGGAACCCTACGAGCAGTACTTC.

V gene TRBV30 combines with J gene TRBJ2-7, with 9 positions matching TRBD1. From germline, CDR1 is GTSNPN and CDR2 SVGIG (reference sequence). V was clipped by 0 bases and J by 3 bases; unmatched bases: 0. The CDR3 sequence is 13 residues long. The DNA of the CDR3 is TGTGCCTGGAGTGTGGACAGGGGCTACGAGCAGTACTTC. Amino acid sequence: CAWSVDRGYEQYF.

The chain employs TRBV5-4 and TRBJ2-3; 10 bases align to TRBD2. V dropped 1 base and J dropped 3; count of bases not matched to a gene: 11. CDR3 length: 18 amino acids. Germline lookup yields CDR1 SGHNT and CDR2 YYREEE (reference sequence). The CDR3 reads CASSLISGGAYGTDTQYF. The CDR3 nucleotides are TGTGCCAGCAGCTTGATCAGCGGGGGGGCCTATGGGACAGATACGCAGTATTTT.

The V gene is TRBV28, the J gene TRBJ2-7; 10 bases map to TRBD2. From germline, CDR1 is MDHEN and CDR2 SYDVKM. This CDR3 is built from 12 residues. Trimming removed 10 bases from V and 9 bases from J; junction bases left unmatched: 9. The chain's CDR3 is CATGLAFGGQYF. CDR3 nucleotides: TGTGCCACGGGACTAGCGTTCGGTGGGCAGTACTTC.

V gene TRBV6-4 combines with J gene TRBJ2-2, with 10 positions matching TRBD1. J was trimmed by 7 bases and V by 2 bases; bases with no gene match: 4. The CDR3 loop spans 15 amino acids. In germline, CDR1 is MRHNA, CDR2 SNTAGT. CDR3 residues: CASSDGTGEHGELFF. DNA of the CDR3: TGTGCCAGCAGTGACGGGACAGGGGAGCACGGGGAGCTGTTTTTT.

The chain joins TRBV10-3 to TRBJ1-5, with D possibly being TRBD1 (6 bases). Trimming took 3 bases from V and 4 from J, leaving 10 bases between them. Germline V gene lookup returns CDR1 ENHRY and CDR2 SYGVKD. CDR3 length: 14 residues. CDR3 protein: CAISDQGQNQPQHF. CDR3 coding DNA: TGTGCCATCAGTGATCAGGGACAAAATCAGCCCCAGCATTTT.